This TCR beta chain appears in the sequencing data of a study of blood T cells in healthy people across ages. Germline V gene lookup returns CDR1 DFQATT and CDR2 SNEGSKA (reference sequence). The CDR3 is made up of 14 amino acids. A second PCR of roughly 7 to 11 cycles used a sample-barcoded 5' primer and a J-beta primer mix. Every single cDNA molecule received a tag from a template-switch adaptor with 12 random nucleotides. TCRdb called the 5' RACE reads again in MiXCR, with one record for every CDR3 protein. The sample lists about a million distinct CDR3 sequences; about 48% were seen once. Per sample, a minimum of 6 million PBMCs were isolated.

The chain couples TRBV20-1 to TRBJ2-5, with TRBD2 matching over 11 bases. The J call is in doubt because the DNA end fits TRBJ2-7 better. The sample consisted of blood. This sequence originates from a man aged 25-45 years in good health. CDR3 DNA: TGCAGTGCAGAGACTAGCGGGGCATCCTACGAGCAGTACTTC. It encodes CSAETSGASYEQYF.